Following are 7 T cell receptor beta chains from one sample sequenced in a study of blood T cell repertoires in COVID-19. The protocol was immunoSEQ multiplex PCR, while the TCRdb copy is restricted to in-frame clones and leaves out a portion. The profile shows roughly 96,000 clones, 82% of them singletons. Material for sequencing was peripheral blood. These TCRs come from a man older than 75 with acute or convalescent COVID-19.

The J gene is TRBJ1-1, the V gene TRBV7-9, with 7 bases identical to TRBD1. This CDR3 is built from 16 residues. The trim removed 6 bases at V and 4 bases at J, leaving 14 bases unmatched. The germline CDR1 and CDR2 sequences are SEHNR and FQNEAQ (reference sequence). CDR3 amino acids: CASRPRQGREGTEAFF. The CDR3, as DNA: TGTGCCAGCAGGCCCAGACAGGGCCGCGAAGGCACTGAAGCTTTCTTT.

The CDR3 DNA follows: TGCGCCAGCAGCCAAGCTTCCGAAGAGACCCAGTACTTC. It yields the protein CASSQASEETQYF. The chain recombines TRBV5-1 with TRBJ2-5, with D hard to call. V shed 4 bases and J shed 3 bases, with 10 bases lying between them. The CDR3 totals 13 residues. In germline, CDR1 is SGHRS, CDR2 YFSETQ.

This sequence joins TRBV10-1 and TRBJ1-1; D unresolved. The CDR3 contains 14 residues. Germline lookup yields CDR1 WNHNN and CDR2 SYGVQD (reference sequence). V lost 0 bases and J lost 1, with 6 bases in between. This chain's CDR3 is CASSESAGNTEAFF. CDR3 coding DNA: TGCGCCAGCAGTGAGTCCGCGGGGAACACTGAAGCTTTCTTT.

This chain connects TRBV5-6 to TRBJ1-2; a possible D gene is TRBD1 (6 bases). This CDR3 spans 16 amino acids. CDR1 and CDR2 from the germline V gene are SGHDT and YYEEEE. The ends were cut back, 5 bases at V and 4 bases at J, with 21 bases in the middle. This CDR3 is CASRRWGQGPGYGYTF. CDR3 sequence (DNA): TGTGCCAGCAGGCGTTGGGGTCAGGGGCCGGGCTATGGCTACACCTTC. The whole variable domain, remainder taken from reference TRBV5-6 and TRBJ1-2, is DAGVTQSPTHLIKTRGQQVTLRCSPKSGHDTVSWYQQALGQGPQFIFQYYEEEERQRGNFPDRFSGHQFPNYSSELNVNALLLGDSALYLCASRRWGQGPGYGYTFGSGTRLTVV.

This clone showed up just once. The CDR3 DNA reads as TGTGCCAGCAGCTTGGACAGCTATGGCTACACCTTC. It encodes CASSLDSYGYTF. This sequence joins TRBV5-4 and TRBJ1-2; D is ambiguous. The CDR3 is 12 residues long. Germline lookup yields CDR1 SGHNT and CDR2 YYREEE (reference sequence). Trimming took 0 bases from V and 4 from J, leaving 4 bases between them.

The V call is TRBV3-1 (or the pseudogene TRBV3-2), the J call TRBJ1-5; a possible D gene is TRBD1 (5 bases). The CDR3 spans 15 residues. CDR1 and CDR2 (germline): LGHDT, YNNKEL (reference sequence). V lost 5 bases to trimming and J lost 1 base, with 12 bases between them. CDR3 residues: CASSLGDSSNQPQHF. The CDR3, as DNA: TGTGCCAGCAGCTTAGGGGACTCCAGCAATCAGCCCCAGCATTTT.

The chain is built from TRBV18 and TRBJ2-2; 8 nucleotides match TRBD1. The CDR3 length is 14 residues. Unmatched junction bases numbered 8, after V lost 3 bases and J lost 11 bases. Per germline, CDR1 KGHSH and CDR2 LQKENI. The CDR3 sequence is CASSPSGGPVELFF. CDR3 DNA: TGTGCCAGCTCACCCTCAGGGGGCCCGGTCGAGCTGTTTTTT.